The clone carrying this TCR beta chain has more than one count but fewer than ten. What it recognizes is unknown. Assay: immunoSEQ multiplex PCR; the TCRdb copy retains only in-frame clones and omits some. Found here are about 50,000 clones, approximately 89% of them singletons; the top ten hold around a sixth. The source of the sample is a study of Tregs in tolerant kidney transplant recipients. Study-level findings and limits: Activated donor B cell expansion appeared to reveal the most relevant donor-specific TCRbeta repertoire.

Recipients received nonmyeloablative bone marrow transplants from related graft donors, with transient mixed chimerism. CD4+CD25+CD127- Tregs, CD4+CD25- non-Tregs, CD4 and CD8 cells were sorted. V lost 6 bases to trimming and J lost 0 bases, with 3 bases between them. CDR3 length: 12 amino acids. Germline lookup yields CDR1 MDHEN and CDR2 SYDVKM. This TCR derives from a human patient who received a combined kidney and bone marrow transplant. Some T cells may be provided by the graft donor. This chain joins TRBV28 and TRBJ1-5; D call uncertain. The sample in question was CD8+ T cells from blood (PBMCs), obtained 12 months after the transplant. CDR3 DNA sequence: TGTGCCAGCAGCTTTAGCAATCAGCCCCAGCATTTT. Residues: CASSFSNQPQHF.